This TCR beta chain appears in the sequencing data of a study of CXCR3-negative and CXCR3-positive naive CD8 T cells (dated by TCRdb to between 2019 and 2020). Notes on the research overall: In total, approximately 130 million TRB reads were obtained, corresponding to roughly 1.5 +/- 0.3 million reads per library. Data from ten or so donors, pooled across two independent experiments, went into the diversity and physicochemical repertoire analyses. The TRBV-TRBJ cluster analysis covered naive subsets from 5 or 6 donors and memory cells from 3 donors. Summary of the overall study and its limitations: Both naive subsets had comparably high repertoire diversity, while memory CD8+ T cells had much lower repertoire diversity. Freshly isolated PBMCs were used for most assays because CXCR3 expression went down partially after cryopreservation. Because surface CD5, which is linked to self-reactivity in mice, was comparable between the naive subsets, TCR interaction strength was also inferred from TRB CDR3 physicochemical properties. Compared with CXCR3-negative naive cells, CXCR3-positive naive cells had TRB CDR3s with higher hydrophobicity (lower Kidera factor 4), lower energy, and higher strength and volume indices. Similar TRBV-TRBJ usage was shown by naive CXCR3-negative and CXCR3-positive cells from the same donor, whereas distinct patterns were shown by memory cells.

Reading from cysteine to phenylalanine, the CDR3 counts 11 amino acids. The entry carries no DNA sequence. CDR1 and CDR2, looked up from the germline V gene (reference sequence), are SEHNR and FQNEAQ. The instrument was a NextSeq 550. The Human TCR Profiling Kit (MiLaboratory) was used to prepare UMI-labeled 5' RACE TRB cDNA libraries. cDNA synthesis used the entire amount of extracted RNA, and PCR amplification then used the entire amount of cDNA produced. Libraries were prepared in parallel with an identical number of PCR cycles. The study's own analysis went as follows. With a requirement of at least two reads per UMI, MIGEC and MiXCR extracted about 50,000 +/- 10,000 unique UMI-labeled TRB cDNA molecules per library. On average, each library contained approximately 40,000 +/- 10,000 functional in-frame TRB CDR3 nucleotide clonotypes without stop codons. After each sample was downsampled to 5000 UMI-labeled TRB molecules, VDJtools was used to calculate diversity metrics such as normalized Shannon-Wiener and Chao1. For the central five CDR3 residues, VDJtools calculated physicochemical properties weighted by clonotype size, namely interaction energy, strength, volume and Kidera factor 4. TCRdb reprocessed the raw reads; every CDR3 protein sequence is a single record, and DNA is not supplied. The V and J calls were not made by the authors but by TCRdb's processing. The table for this sample records 130,000 or so distinct CDR3 sequences. The ten largest clonotypes hold around 0.5% of the sample.

As regards this clonotype: Its antigen is still unknown.

Each CD8+ T cell subset was flow-sorted in triplicate, and 250,000 to 300,000 cells per subset were placed directly into RLT lysis buffer. To exclude memory contaminants, naive CD8+ T cells were stringently defined as CD45RO-CCR7+CD27+CD95-. Standard density gradient centrifugation was used to isolate peripheral blood mononuclear cells from buffy coats. Naive CXCR3-negative and CXCR3-positive CD8+ T cells were flow-sorted on a FACSAria III. An RNeasy Mini Kit was used to extract total RNA from the sorted cells. This chain joins TRBV7-9 to TRBJ2-1; the TRBD1 assignment by TCRdb is unverifiable without DNA. This clonotype originated in a human donor in good health. Some clones in this sample may be carry-over from other donors' samples. Sequencing used naive CXCR3- CD8+ T cells from blood. Taken with the paper, the label for cell subset or site translates to: CD45RO-CCR7+CD27+CD95- naive CD8+ T cells lacking CXCR3 (TNR3-). CDR3 sequence: CASRPGNEQFF.